The clone carrying this T cell receptor (beta chain) was detected many times. This entry comes from a study of blood T cell repertoires in COVID-19. Whole-study context: Acute and convalescent COVID-19 samples came from the United States, Italy and Spain.

In the authors' workflow: Counts of nucleated cells, estimated from reference gene primer amplification, were obtained. Some clones are missing from TCRdb's copy, which holds only in-frame ones; the method was immunoSEQ multiplex PCR. From that table come the V and J calls and clone size; the DNA was used to work out D and trimming. In the table there are about 140,000 clones, under 90% of which are singletons. In germline, CDR1 is SGHRS, CDR2 YFSETQ. Trimming took 0 bases from V and 6 from J, leaving 12 bases between them. The CDR3 is made up of 15 amino acids. This sequence originates from a human donor in a cohort sampled during active COVID-19. The rearrangement joins TRBV5-1 to TRBJ2-2; D is uncertain. The sequencing sample was made of peripheral blood. Written as DNA, the CDR3 is TGCGCCAGCAGCTTGGGTTCAACCCGGGCCGGGGAGCTGTTTTTT. It codes for CASSLGSTRAGELFF.